Listed below are T cell receptor beta chains from one sample, sequenced in a study of CD8+ T cells in alopecia areata. TCRdb's table, derived via immunoSEQ multiplex PCR, lists solely in-frame clones and lacks some. The sample contains about 210,000 clones, more than 55% of which appear only once. This sample comprised CD4+ T cells sorted from blood, obtained between weeks 44 and 45, from a patient treated with tofacitinib. The receptor source for this set is a human donor with alopecia areata. Each CDR3 is given with its conserved first and last residue. The D gene is left open where the match is weak. Size is omitted from some rows. Given values are once, few, many or a class for expanded clones.

v_call,j_call,d_call,clone_size,cdr3_nt,cdr3_aa
TRBV15,TRBJ2-3,TRBD1,-,TGTGCCACCAGCAGAGGTAGCCGGGACAGGGCCACAGATACGCAGTATTTT,CATSRGSRDRATDTQYF
TRBV11-2,TRBJ1-6,-,-,TGTGCCAGCAGCTTAGGGGAAAATTCACCCCTCCACTTT,CASSLGENSPLHF
TRBV19,TRBJ1-2,-,-,TGTGCCAGTCAAGACTCGGGTCTTTATGGCTACACCTTC,CASQDSGLYGYTF
TRBV5-1,TRBJ2-2,TRBD1,-,TGCGCCAGCAGCCCGACAGGGGACACCGGGGAGCTGTTTTTT,CASSPTGDTGELFF
TRBV14,TRBJ2-5,TRBD2,-,TGTGCCAGCAGTCCGAGCGGGGGGCGGTCGACCCAGTACTTC,CASSPSGGRSTQYF
TRBV7-2,TRBJ2-7,-,-,TGTGCCAGCACCCTCGGGGAGTCCTACGAGCAGTACTTC,CASTLGESYEQYF
TRBV4-3,TRBJ2-7,TRBD1,-,TGCGCCAGCAGCCAAGAGGACAGGGACTCCTACGAGCAGTACTTC,CASSQEDRDSYEQYF
TRBV2,TRBJ1-2,-,few,TGTGCCAGCAGCGGCCCTTATGGGGGCGGCTACACCTTC,CASSGPYGGGYTF
TRBV18,TRBJ1-2,-,few,TGTGCCAGCTCACCGAATTCCGGGACCACAGGGCTTGGCTACACCTTC,CASSPNSGTTGLGYTF
TRBV9,TRBJ2-3,TRBD1,-,TGTGCCAGCAGTGAGGGGGACAGGGTAGCAGATACGCAGTATTTT,CASSEGDRVADTQYF
TRBV5-4,TRBJ2-1,TRBD2,-,TGTGCCAGCAGCTGGCGGGGGGGCGATGAGCAGTTCTTC,CASSWRGGDEQFF
TRBV29-1,TRBJ1-1,-,few,TGCAGCGTTGGGGTACTGACAGGTAACACTGAAGCTTTCTTT,CSVGVLTGNTEAFF
TRBV23-1,TRBJ1-2,TRBD1,many,TGCGCCAGCAGTCTACAGGGGCCCTACTATGGCTACACCTTC,CASSLQGPYYGYTF
TRBV25-1,TRBJ2-7,-,-,TGTGCCAGCAGTGAGCTGGATTGGGAGGTGAGCGGGCAGTACTTC,CASSELDWEVSGQYF
TRBV30,TRBJ1-6,-,-,TGTGCCTGGAATGCGGGGGAAGGATCACCCCTCCACTTT,CAWNAGEGSPLHF
TRBV2,TRBJ1-6,-,-,TGTGCCAGCAGTGTTCGGACGGCCCCTGGAAACAATAATTCACCCCTCCACTTT,CASSVRTAPGNNNSPLHF
TRBV23-1,TRBJ2-7,-,-,TGCGCCAGCAGTCAATCCCCCCCCTACGAGCAGTACTTC,CASSQSPPYEQYF
TRBV27,TRBJ1-2,-,-,TGTGCCAGCAGTTTATCAGGGGGCTATGGCTACACCTTC,CASSLSGGYGYTF
TRBV30,TRBJ1-4,-,-,TGTGCCTGGAGTGGGCCCGCTAATGAAAAACTGTTTTTT,CAWSGPANEKLFF
TRBV6-6,TRBJ2-3,-,-,TGTGCCAGCAGTTACGGGGCGGTTAGCACAGATACGCAGTATTTT,CASSYGAVSTDTQYF
TRBV25-1,TRBJ2-1,TRBD1,once,TGTGCCAGCAGTGACATTAGGGGGCGCCTCAATGAGCAGTTCTTC,CASSDIRGRLNEQFF
TRBV9,TRBJ2-6,-,-,TGTGCCAGCAGCGAGCCCCCTAGAGGGGCCGGGGCCAACGTCCTGACTTTC,CASSEPPRGAGANVLTF
TRBV29-1,TRBJ2-2,TRBD2,-,TGCAGCTTCCGTAGCGGGGGGAACACCGGGGAGCTGTTTTTT,CSFRSGGNTGELFF
TRBV29-1,TRBJ1-1,-,few,TGCAGCGTGGGGTATGGCTCGAACACTGAAGCTTTCTTT,CSVGYGSNTEAFF
TRBV29-1,TRBJ2-6,-,few,TGCAGCGCTACTAACTACTCTGGGGCCAACGTCCTGACTTTC,CSATNYSGANVLTF
TRBV11-3,TRBJ1-1,TRBD1,-,TGTGCCAGCAGCCTACGACAGGGCATGACAATGAACACTGAAGCTTTCTTT,CASSLRQGMTMNTEAFF
TRBV29-1,TRBJ1-1,TRBD1,-,TGCAGCCACTCCACAGGGGAAGGAACTGAAGCTTTCTTT,CSHSTGEGTEAFF
TRBV11-3,TRBJ2-2,TRBD1,once,TGTGCCAGCAGTCGTGAGGACAGGGGGAACACCGGGGAGCTGTTTTTT,CASSREDRGNTGELFF
TRBV29-1,TRBJ2-1,TRBD2,-,TGCAGCGTTGAAGCCCGGCTAGCGGGGGCTTCGGATGAGCAGTTCTTC,CSVEARLAGASDEQFF
TRBV27,TRBJ2-6,-,-,TGTGCCAGCAGTCCGGACTCTGGGGCCAACGTCCTGACTTTC,CASSPDSGANVLTF
TRBV29-1,TRBJ2-6,-,few,TGCAGCGTTGTTACACCTGGGGCCAACGTCCTGACTTTC,CSVVTPGANVLTF
TRBV6-1,TRBJ1-2,TRBD1,many,TGTGCCAGCAGTTTCCGGACAGGGGATGGCTACACCTTC,CASSFRTGDGYTF
TRBV29-1,TRBJ1-2,-,-,TGCAGCGCCTCGACAGGAGTCTATGGCTACACCTTC,CSASTGVYGYTF
TRBV12-5,TRBJ2-2,-,-,TGTGCTAGTTTACACATCGACAGGAGCACCTGGGAGCTGTTTTTT,CASLHIDRSTWELFF
TRBV2,TRBJ1-2,TRBD1,-,TGTGCCAATCACAGGACAGGGACCTCTAACTATGGCTACACCTTC,CANHRTGTSNYGYTF
TRBV6-1,TRBJ1-5,-,few,TGTGCCAGCAGTGACCGCGCCGGAGAGCCCCAGCATTTT,CASSDRAGEPQHF
TRBV29-1,TRBJ1-1,-,few,TGCAGCGTTGAAATAAGGGCAGGGCAGGACACTGAAGCTTTCTTT,CSVEIRAGQDTEAFF
TRBV27,TRBJ1-6,-,-,TGTGCCAGCGGACGGAATAATTCACCCCTCCACTTT,CASGRNNSPLHF
TRBV29-1,TRBJ1-2,-,-,TGCAGCGTTGCGTCAGGGAACTATGGCTACACCTTC,CSVASGNYGYTF
TRBV4-3,TRBJ2-5,-,-,TGCGCCAGCAGCCAAGGGGCGAACAGGGCAGCCGGGGAGACCCAGTACTTC,CASSQGANRAAGETQYF
TRBV4-3,TRBJ1-2,-,-,TGCGCCAGCAGCCAAGATCTTGGGGGGTCCTATGGCTACACCTTC,CASSQDLGGSYGYTF
TRBV6-4,TRBJ2-3,-,-,TGTGCCAGCAGACCCTTTCCCGGGCAAGATACGCAGTATTTT,CASRPFPGQDTQYF
TRBV7-2,TRBJ2-7,-,few,TGTGCCAGCAGCGGAACAGGCTACGAGCAGTACTTC,CASSGTGYEQYF
TRBV5-6,TRBJ1-4,-,-,TGTGCCAGCAGCCGAGCGGTTGGAAATGAAAAACTGTTTTTT,CASSRAVGNEKLFF
TRBV18,TRBJ1-1,TRBD1,-,TGTGCCAGCTCACCCGGGACAGTTTCCCCTGAAGCTTTCTTT,CASSPGTVSPEAFF